Below, 24 T cell receptor beta chains from the same sample are listed, as sequenced in a study of PD-L1 blockade in urothelial cancer. Some clones are missing from TCRdb's copy, which holds only in-frame ones; the method was immunoSEQ multiplex PCR. Among some 120,000 clones, around 93% were seen once, and the ten largest hold 3% to 4.5%. Time point denoted: peripheral blood 6 weeks after treatment start. The input for sequencing was PBMCs, taken around atezolizumab (anti-PD-L1) treatment. The source of these receptors is a man in his sixties with urothelial cancer.

The J gene is TRBJ2-1, the V gene TRBV30; 9 bases line up with TRBD1. This CDR3 spans 17 amino acids. V lost 2 bases and J lost 4; bases outside the gene matches: 12. The germline gives CDR1 GTSNPN, CDR2 SVGIG (reference sequence). The CDR3 loop reads CAWSPKPGTGTYNEQFF. In DNA, the CDR3 is TGTGCCTGGAGTCCTAAACCCGGGACAGGGACATACAATGAGCAGTTCTTC.

This chain links TRBV7-2 with TRBJ1-5; D is possibly TRBD1 (5 bases). Germline CDR1 is SGHTA and CDR2 is FQGNSA. This CDR3 region has 17 residues. V lost 3 bases and J lost 1, with 16 bases in between. CDR3 protein: CASSLQGSGVSNQPQHF. In nucleotides, the CDR3 is TGTGCCAGCAGCTTGCAGGGATCTGGTGTAAGCAATCAGCCCCAGCATTTT.

This clone was detected only once. The gene calls are TRBV7-9 and TRBJ2-3, with no clear D. In germline, CDR1 is SEHNR, CDR2 FQNEAQ (reference sequence). The CDR3 extends over 16 amino acids. V lost 1 base, J lost 2 bases, and 13 bases lay in between. CDR3 DNA: TGTGCCAGCAGCTTAGATGGTAGCACTTCCACAGATACGCAGTATTTT. It specifies CASSLDGSTSTDTQYF.

The genes are TRBV7-2 and TRBJ2-1; maybe TRBD2 (5 bases). In germline, CDR1 is SGHTA, CDR2 FQGNSA. The CDR3 is 14 amino acids. Trimming stripped 5 bases from V and 6 bases from J, with 14 bases between. The CDR3 is CASSLGGSSNEQFF. The CDR3 nucleotides read TGTGCCAGCAGCCTTGGCGGGTCTTCCAATGAGCAGTTCTTC.

The J gene is TRBJ2-3, the V gene TRBV7-8, with D tentatively TRBD1 (6 bases). Germline CDR1 reads SGHVS; CDR2 reads FQNEAQ. This CDR3 spans 16 amino acids. The V gene lost 4 bases and the J gene lost 0 bases, with 14 bases spanning the gap. CDR3 sequence: CASSSYRVLSTDTQYF. The CDR3 region has the DNA TGTGCCAGCAGCTCCTACAGGGTACTAAGCACAGATACGCAGTATTTT. Based on the CDR3 plus reference TRBV7-8 and TRBJ2-3, the full variable domain is GAGVSQSPRYKVAKRGQDVALRCDPISGHVSLFWYQQALGQGPEFLTYFQNEAQLDKSGLPSDRFFAERPEGSVSTLKIQRTQQEDSAVYLCASSSYRVLSTDTQYFGPGTRLTVL.

The chain combines TRBV4-3 with TRBJ2-7, with 13 nucleotides matching TRBD2. The trim removed 0 bases at V and 4 bases at J, leaving 3 bases unmatched. The germline gives CDR1 LGHNA, CDR2 YSLEER. This CDR3 has 16 amino acids. The CDR3 sequence is CASSQDLGLAGYEQYF. CDR3 DNA sequence: TGCGCCAGCAGCCAAGATCTGGGACTAGCGGGATACGAGCAGTACTTC.

The chain recombines TRBV2 with TRBJ1-2; possible D gene TRBD1, 6 bases. This CDR3 is built from 14 residues. Trimming took 5 bases from V and 6 from J, leaving 16 bases between them. CDR1 SNHLY and CDR2 FYNNEI come from the germline V gene. The CDR3 region has the DNA TGTGCCAGCAGTTGGGAGGGGGGCGTGGATGGCTACACCTTC. Translating gives CASSWEGGVDGYTF.

The chain uses TRBV15 and TRBJ1-2, with unresolved D. The CDR3 loop spans 14 amino acids. V lost 1 base, J lost 4 bases, and 10 bases lay in between. CDR1 is LNHNV, CDR2 YYDKDF, per germline (reference sequence). The CDR3 DNA reads TGTGCCACCAGCAGAGCAGCGGGATCCTATGGCTACACCTTC. Amino acids: CATSRAAGSYGYTF.

This clone has just a few counts. This rearrangement joins TRBV4-3 to TRBJ1-6, with a possible D match to TRBD1 (6 bases). The CDR3 consists of 16 residues. CDR1 LGHNA and CDR2 YSLEER come from the germline V gene. The V end was cut by 3 bases, the J end by 7 bases, with 16 bases between. The CDR3 DNA reads TGCGCCAGCAGCCATAGGGTCAGGGACACCAATTCACCCCTCCACTTT. Protein sequence: CASSHRVRDTNSPLHF.

The V gene is TRBV15, the J gene TRBJ2-5; 7 nucleotides line up with TRBD2. After removal of 0 bases from V and 2 bases from J, the junction contained 0 bases not matched to a gene. CDR1 LNHNV and CDR2 YYDKDF come from the germline V gene (reference sequence). The CDR3 runs 14 residues. CDR3 amino acids: CATSREGGQETQYF. The CDR3, as DNA: TGTGCCACCAGCAGAGAGGGGGGGCAAGAGACCCAGTACTTC.

The chain has TRBV29-1 and TRBJ2-4, with 8 positions matching TRBD2. The CDR3 covers 16 residues. In germline, CDR1 is SQVTM, CDR2 ANQGSEA. Trimming took 7 bases from V and 0 from J; bases not matched to a gene: 11. As DNA, the CDR3 is TGCAGCGCCGCGGGAGCGCGGGGGGAAGCCAAAAACATTCAGTACTTC. It is translated as CSAAGARGEAKNIQYF.

The chain combines TRBV7-6 with TRBJ1-4, with D possibly TRBD1 on 5 matching bases. The CDR3 runs 17 residues. CDR1 and CDR2 (germline): SGHVS, FNYEAQ. Trimming left V 2 bases short and J 0 bases short, with 13 bases between. CDR3 in amino acids: CASSLWGGIATNEKLFF. The DNA for the CDR3 is TGTGCCAGCAGCTTATGGGGGGGTATAGCAACTAATGAAAAACTGTTTTTT.

The genes are TRBV4-2 and TRBJ1-2; D ambiguous. The V and J ends lost 0 bases and 4 bases respectively, with 15 bases between them. The CDR3 runs to 16 residues. Germline CDR1 is LGHNA and CDR2 is YNFKEQ. CDR3 residues: CASSQDEHTSGYGYTF. The CDR3 nucleotides are TGTGCCAGCAGCCAAGATGAACACACTTCGGGCTATGGCTACACCTTC.

The chain recombines TRBV7-9 with TRBJ2-5, with D perhaps TRBD2 (6 bases). CDR1 is SEHNR and CDR2 is FQNEAQ in the germline V gene (reference sequence). The CDR3 consists of 14 residues. V was shortened by 3 bases and J by 4 bases, with 12 bases between the two germline ends. CDR3 amino acids: CASSFAGRLETQYF. CDR3 nucleotide sequence: TGTGCCAGCAGCTTTGCGGGGAGATTAGAGACCCAGTACTTC.

CDR3 region: CASSTNTEAFF. The CDR3 DNA reads as TGTGCCAGCAGTACTAACACTGAAGCTTTCTTT. The rearrangement links TRBV6-5 to TRBJ1-1; D is ambiguous. There are 11 residues in the CDR3. Deletions cut 5 bases from V and 2 bases from J, with 3 bases between. Germline V gives CDR1 MNHEY, CDR2 SVGAGI.

The chain recombines TRBV30 with TRBJ2-5; 8 bases line up with TRBD2. The length of the CDR3 is 14 residues. V trimming: 0 bases; J trimming: 4 bases; junction bases outside the gene matches: 4. The germline V gene encodes CDR1 GTSNPN and CDR2 SVGIG (reference sequence). CDR3 loop: CAWSVNSGAETQYF. The CDR3 region has the DNA TGTGCCTGGAGTGTGAATAGCGGGGCAGAGACCCAGTACTTC.

This clone came up a few times. V is TRBV5-4 and J is TRBJ1-1; D ambiguous. Trimming took off 1 base at V and 6 bases at J, with 10 bases between the two ends. This CDR3 is built from 13 residues. Germline lookup yields CDR1 SGHNT and CDR2 YYREEE (reference sequence). CDR3 protein: CASSLSPGSEAFF. The CDR3 DNA is TGTGCCAGCAGCTTGTCCCCCGGGTCTGAAGCTTTCTTT.

This clone is a singleton in its sample. The V and J genes are TRBV4-2 and TRBJ1-2, with TRBD1 matching over 11 bases. This CDR3 has 16 amino acids. J was trimmed by 2 bases and V by 0 bases; bases with no gene match: 2. The germline gives CDR1 LGHNA, CDR2 YNFKEQ. The CDR3 coding sequence is TGTGCCAGCAGCCAAGAGAGGACAGGGGGCAACTATGGCTACACCTTC. Protein sequence: CASSQERTGGNYGYTF.

The chain recombines TRBV15 with TRBJ2-1; a possible D gene is TRBD2 (5 bases). Trimming removed 3 bases from V and 6 bases from J, with 15 bases in between. Germline CDR1 is LNHNV and CDR2 is YYDKDF (reference sequence). This CDR3 has 15 residues. In nucleotides, the CDR3 is TGTGCCACCAGCAGGACTATTCAGGCCGGCAATGAGCAGTTCTTC. It encodes CATSRTIQAGNEQFF.

Details on this clone: The junction shows a germline mismatch at one end, possibly a read error. The V call is TRBV7-7, the J call TRBJ1-1; TRBD1 aligns across 7 bases. CDR1 SSHAT and CDR2 FNYEAQ come from the germline V gene (reference sequence). The CDR3 runs to 15 residues. The CDR3 protein is CASSGTGTVNTEAFF. The CDR3 bases are TGTGCTAGCAGCGGGACCGGGACAGTGAACACTGAAGCTTTCTTT.

This clone occurred once. The chain carries TRBV18 and TRBJ2-6; D is unresolved. The CDR3 length is 17 residues. Looked up from germline, CDR1 is KGHSH and CDR2 is LQKENI. The germline V and J ends were trimmed by 1 base and 0 bases, with 10 bases remaining between them. This chain's CDR3 is CASSPQSAYSGANVLTF. CDR3 bases: TGTGCCAGCTCACCACAATCAGCGTACTCTGGGGCCAACGTCCTGACTTTC.

This clone has just a few counts. The genes are TRBV5-1 and TRBJ1-2, with D possibly matching TRBD1 (6 bases). The CDR3 loop spans 14 amino acids. The V end lost 0 bases, the J end lost 7 bases, and 13 bases lay between the germline ends. CDR1 SGHRS and CDR2 YFSETQ come from the germline V gene. The CDR3 here is CASSLEGGAFGYTF. The DNA for the CDR3 is TGCGCCAGCAGCTTGGAGGGGGGGGCTTTTGGCTACACCTTC.

This clone was detected a few times. The CDR3, as DNA: TGTGCCAGTATGGGGACAGGGGGCCCCAACACTGAAGCTTTCTTT. Translation gives CASMGTGGPNTEAFF. The rearrangement uses TRBV19 and TRBJ1-1; 12 bases agree with TRBD1. This CDR3 has 15 residues. Trimming removed 7 bases from V and 2 bases from J; junction bases left unmatched: 5. In germline, CDR1 is LNHDA, CDR2 SQIVND (reference sequence).

The chain uses TRBV11-2 and TRBJ2-5, with a weak D call TRBD1 (5 bases). CDR1 is SGHAT and CDR2 is FQNNGV in the germline V gene. Deletions cut 6 bases from V and 3 bases from J, with 14 bases between. The CDR3 has 14 amino acids. The CDR3 protein is CASRIRVSEETQYF. The CDR3 DNA sequence: TGTGCCAGCAGGATCAGGGTCTCTGAAGAGACCCAGTACTTC. Full variable domain (missing parts from reference TRBV11-2 and TRBJ2-5): EAGVAQSPRYKIIEKRQSVAFWCNPISGHATLYWYQQILGQGPKLLIQFQNNGVVDDSQLPKDRFSAERLKGVDSTLKIQPAKLEDSAVYLCASRIRVSEETQYFGPGTRLLVL.